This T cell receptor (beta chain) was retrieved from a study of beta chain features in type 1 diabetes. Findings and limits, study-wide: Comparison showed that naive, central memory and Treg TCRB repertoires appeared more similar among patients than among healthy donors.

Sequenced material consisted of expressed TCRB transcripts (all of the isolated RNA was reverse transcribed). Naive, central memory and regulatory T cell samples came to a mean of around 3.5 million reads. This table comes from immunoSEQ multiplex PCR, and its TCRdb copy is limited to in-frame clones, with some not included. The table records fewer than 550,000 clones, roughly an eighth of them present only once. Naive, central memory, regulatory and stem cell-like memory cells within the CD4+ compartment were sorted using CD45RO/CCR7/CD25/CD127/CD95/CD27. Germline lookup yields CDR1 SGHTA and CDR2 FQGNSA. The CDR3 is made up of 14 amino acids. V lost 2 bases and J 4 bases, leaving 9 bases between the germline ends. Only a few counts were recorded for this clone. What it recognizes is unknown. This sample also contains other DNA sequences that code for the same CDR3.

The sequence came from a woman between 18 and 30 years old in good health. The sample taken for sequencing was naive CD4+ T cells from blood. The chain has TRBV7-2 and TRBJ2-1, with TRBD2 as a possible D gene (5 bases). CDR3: CASSLLGEYNEQFF. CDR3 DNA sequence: TGTGCCAGCAGCTTATTGGGAGAATACAATGAGCAGTTCTTC.